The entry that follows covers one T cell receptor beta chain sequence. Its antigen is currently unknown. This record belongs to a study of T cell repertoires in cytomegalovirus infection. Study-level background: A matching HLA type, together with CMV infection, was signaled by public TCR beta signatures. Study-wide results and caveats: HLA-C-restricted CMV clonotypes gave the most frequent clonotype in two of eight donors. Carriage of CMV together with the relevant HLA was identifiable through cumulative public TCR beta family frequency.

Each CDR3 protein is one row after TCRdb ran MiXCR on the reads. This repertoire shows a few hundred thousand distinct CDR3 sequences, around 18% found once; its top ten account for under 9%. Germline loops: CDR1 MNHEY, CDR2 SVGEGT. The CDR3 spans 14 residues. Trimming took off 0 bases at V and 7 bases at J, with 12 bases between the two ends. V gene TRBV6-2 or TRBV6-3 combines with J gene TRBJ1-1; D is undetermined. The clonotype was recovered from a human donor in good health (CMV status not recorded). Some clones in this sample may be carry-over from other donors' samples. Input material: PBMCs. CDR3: CASSYSSRESEAFF. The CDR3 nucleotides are TGTGCCAGCAGTTACTCATCCCGCGAGAGTGAAGCTTTCTTT.